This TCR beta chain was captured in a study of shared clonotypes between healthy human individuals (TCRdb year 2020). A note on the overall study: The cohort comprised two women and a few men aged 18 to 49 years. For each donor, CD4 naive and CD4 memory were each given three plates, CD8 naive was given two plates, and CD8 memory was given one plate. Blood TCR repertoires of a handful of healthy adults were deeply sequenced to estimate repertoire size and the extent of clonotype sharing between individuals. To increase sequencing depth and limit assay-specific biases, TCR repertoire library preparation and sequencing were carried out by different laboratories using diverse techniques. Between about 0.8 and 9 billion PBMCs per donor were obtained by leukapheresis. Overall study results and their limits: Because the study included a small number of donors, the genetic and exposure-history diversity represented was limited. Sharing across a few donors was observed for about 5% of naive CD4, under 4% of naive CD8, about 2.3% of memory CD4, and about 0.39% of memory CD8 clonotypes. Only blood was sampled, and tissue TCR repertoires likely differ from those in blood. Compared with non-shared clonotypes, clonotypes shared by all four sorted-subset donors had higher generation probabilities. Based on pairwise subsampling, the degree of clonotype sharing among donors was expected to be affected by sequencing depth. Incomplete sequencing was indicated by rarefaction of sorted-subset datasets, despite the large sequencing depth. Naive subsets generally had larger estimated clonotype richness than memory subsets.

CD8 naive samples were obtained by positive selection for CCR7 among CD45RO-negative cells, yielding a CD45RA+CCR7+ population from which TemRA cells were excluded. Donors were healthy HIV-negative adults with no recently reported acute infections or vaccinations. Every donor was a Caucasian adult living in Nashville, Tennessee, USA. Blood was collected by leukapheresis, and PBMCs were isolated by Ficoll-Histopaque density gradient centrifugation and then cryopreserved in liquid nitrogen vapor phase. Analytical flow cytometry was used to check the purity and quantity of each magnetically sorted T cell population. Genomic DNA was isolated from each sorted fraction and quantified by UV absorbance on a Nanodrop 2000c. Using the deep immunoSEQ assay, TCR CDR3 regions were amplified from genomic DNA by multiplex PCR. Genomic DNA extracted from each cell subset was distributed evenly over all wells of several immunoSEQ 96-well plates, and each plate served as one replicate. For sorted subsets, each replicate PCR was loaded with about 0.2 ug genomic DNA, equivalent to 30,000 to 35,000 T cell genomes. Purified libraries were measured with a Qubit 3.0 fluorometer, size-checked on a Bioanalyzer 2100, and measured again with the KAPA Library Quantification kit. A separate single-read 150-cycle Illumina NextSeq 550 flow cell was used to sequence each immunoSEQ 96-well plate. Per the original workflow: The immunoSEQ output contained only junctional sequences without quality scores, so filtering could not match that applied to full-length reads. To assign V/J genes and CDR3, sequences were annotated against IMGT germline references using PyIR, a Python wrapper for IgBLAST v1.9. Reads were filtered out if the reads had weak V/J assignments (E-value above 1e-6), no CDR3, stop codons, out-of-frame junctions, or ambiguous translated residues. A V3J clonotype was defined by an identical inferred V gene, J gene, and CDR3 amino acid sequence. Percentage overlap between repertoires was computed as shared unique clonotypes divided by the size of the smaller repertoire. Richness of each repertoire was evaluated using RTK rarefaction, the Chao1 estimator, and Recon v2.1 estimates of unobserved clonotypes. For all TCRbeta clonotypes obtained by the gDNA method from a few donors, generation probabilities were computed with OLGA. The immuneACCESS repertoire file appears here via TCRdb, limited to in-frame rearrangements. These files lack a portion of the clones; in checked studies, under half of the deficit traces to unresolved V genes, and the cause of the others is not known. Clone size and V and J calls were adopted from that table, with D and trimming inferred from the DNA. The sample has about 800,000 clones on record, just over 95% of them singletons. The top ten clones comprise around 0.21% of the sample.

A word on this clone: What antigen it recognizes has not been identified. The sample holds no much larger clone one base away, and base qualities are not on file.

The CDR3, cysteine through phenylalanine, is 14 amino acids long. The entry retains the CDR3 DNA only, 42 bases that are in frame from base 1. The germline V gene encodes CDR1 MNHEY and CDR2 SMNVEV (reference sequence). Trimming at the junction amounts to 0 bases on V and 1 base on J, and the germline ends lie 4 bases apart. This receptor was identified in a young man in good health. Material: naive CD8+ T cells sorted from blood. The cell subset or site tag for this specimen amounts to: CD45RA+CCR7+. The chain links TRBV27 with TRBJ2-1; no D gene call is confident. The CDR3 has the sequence CASSLSESYNEQFF. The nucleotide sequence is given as TGTGCCAGCAGTTTATCAGAATCCTACAATGAGCAGTTCTTC.